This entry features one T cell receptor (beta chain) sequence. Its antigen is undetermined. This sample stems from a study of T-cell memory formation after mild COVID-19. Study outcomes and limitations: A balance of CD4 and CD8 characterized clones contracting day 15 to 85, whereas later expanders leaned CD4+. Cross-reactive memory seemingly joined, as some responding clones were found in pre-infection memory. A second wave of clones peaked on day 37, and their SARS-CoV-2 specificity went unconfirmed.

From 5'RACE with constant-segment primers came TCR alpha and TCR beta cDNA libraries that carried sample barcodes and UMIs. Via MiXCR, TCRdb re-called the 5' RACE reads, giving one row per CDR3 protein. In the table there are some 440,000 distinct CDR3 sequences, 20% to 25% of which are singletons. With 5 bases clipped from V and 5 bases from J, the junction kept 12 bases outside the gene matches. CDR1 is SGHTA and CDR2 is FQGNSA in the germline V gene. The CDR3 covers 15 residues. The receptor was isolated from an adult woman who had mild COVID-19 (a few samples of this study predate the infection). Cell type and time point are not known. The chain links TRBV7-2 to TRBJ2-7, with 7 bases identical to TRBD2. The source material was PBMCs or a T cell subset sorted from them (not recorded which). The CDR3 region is CASSLELASENEQYF. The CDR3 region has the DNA TGTGCCAGCAGCCTGGAACTAGCGAGCGAGAACGAGCAGTACTTC.